Sequencing of this T cell receptor beta chain was carried out in a study of tumor-infiltrating lymphocytes in oesophageal squamous cell carcinoma. TCRdb called the PCR reads again in MiXCR, with one record for every CDR3 protein. The sample consists of 15,000 to 20,000 distinct CDR3 sequences, 35% to 55% of them appearing once. CDR3 length: 14 residues. Per germline, CDR1 SGHTA and CDR2 FQGNSA. The chain is built from TRBV7-2 and TRBJ2-5; possible D gene TRBD2, 6 bases. The last part of the DNA fits TRBJ2-7 better; the J call may be wrong. Sequenced input: blood. The clonotype originates from a female donor with esophageal squamous cell carcinoma. CDR3 in amino acids: CASSLDGTLDEQYF. The DNA of the CDR3 is TGTGCCAGCAGCTTAGACGGGACTCTCGACGAGCAGTACTTC.